Shown below are 11 T cell receptor beta chains from a single sample sequenced in a study of OX40 agonist ivuxolimab in advanced cancers. Sequenced by immunoSEQ multiplex PCR; TCRdb stores in-frame clones only, minus some. The sample holds 73,000 or so clones; about 90% are singletons and the top ten take about 0.42%. The specimen comprised CD4+ or CD8+ T cells sorted from blood, sampled in a trial of the OX40 agonist ivuxolimab. These receptors were collected from an adult with an advanced solid tumor such as melanoma, head and neck, liver or kidney cancer.

Notes on this clone: One end of the junction is discordant with germline, which a read error may explain. The genes are TRBV19 and TRBJ1-1; D not certain. Germline values: CDR1 LNHDA, CDR2 SQIVND (reference sequence). This CDR3 has 14 residues. The CDR3 DNA reads as TGTGCCAGTACTATAGGTCCCTCGAACACTGAAGCTTTCTTT. Amino acids: CASTIGPSNTEAFF.

The chain recombines TRBV5-1 with TRBJ1-2, with a possible D match to TRBD1 (6 bases). Per the germline V gene, CDR1 is SGHRS and CDR2 is YFSETQ. V was shortened by 4 bases and J by 7 bases, with 17 bases between the two germline ends. The CDR3 totals 14 residues. This CDR3 is CASSMIQGPSGYTF. The DNA of the CDR3 is TGCGCCAGCAGCATGATCCAGGGGCCCAGTGGCTACACCTTC.

The chain uses TRBV10-2 and TRBJ2-5, with 15 bases matching TRBD2. The CDR3 totals 17 residues. Germline V lookup: CDR1 WSHSY, CDR2 SAAADI. Trimming cost V 6 bases and J 5 bases; bases outside gene matches: 10. Written as DNA, the CDR3 is TGCGCCAGCAGCCGCGGACTAGCGGGAGGGCGTTCGGAGACCCAGTACTTC. This translates into CASSRGLAGGRSETQYF.

The genes are TRBV5-6 and TRBJ2-2; 10 nucleotides match TRBD1. Germline CDR1 reads SGHDT; CDR2 reads YYEEEE. The CDR3 spans 15 residues. The V gene end was trimmed by 2 bases and the J gene end by 6 bases; junction bases not matched to a gene: 4. CDR3 residues: CASSFRDRGSGELFF. The CDR3 DNA follows: TGTGCCAGCAGCTTTAGGGACAGGGGTTCCGGGGAGCTGTTTTTT.

In DNA form, the CDR3 reads TGTGCCAGCAGTACCCCTCTAGCCGGAACCGGGGAGCTGTTTTTT. It is translated as CASSTPLAGTGELFF. The chain combines TRBV6-6 with TRBJ2-2; possibly TRBD2 for D (5 bases). The V gene lost 5 bases and the J gene lost 5 bases, with 15 bases spanning the gap. The germline V gene encodes CDR1 MNHNY and CDR2 SVGAGI (reference sequence). The CDR3 sequence is 15 residues long.

The rearrangement uses TRBV14 and TRBJ1-2; D unresolved. Germline V gene lookup returns CDR1 SGHDN and CDR2 FVKESK. The V and J ends lost 0 bases and 3 bases respectively, with 14 bases between them. CDR3 length: 16 residues. The CDR3 DNA is TGTGCCAGCAGCCAAGATAGAAGGGAATGGGACTATGGCTACACCTTC. It encodes CASSQDRREWDYGYTF. The variable domain in full, completed from reference TRBV14 and TRBJ1-2, reads EAGVTQFPSHSVIEKGQTVTLRCDPISGHDNLYWYRRVMGKEIKFLLHFVKESKQDESGMPNNRFLAERTGGTYSTLKVQPAELEDSGVYFCASSQDRREWDYGYTFGSGTRLTVV.

The chain employs TRBV6-1 and TRBJ1-5; tentatively, D is TRBD1 (5 bases). Trimming removed 8 bases at V and 5 bases at J, with 19 bases between. This CDR3 is 15 amino acids long. Germline V gives CDR1 MNHNS, CDR2 SASEGT. The CDR3 is CASSDRGGSDQPQHF. The CDR3 coding sequence is TGTGCCAGCTCCGATAGGGGCGGATCCGATCAGCCCCAGCATTTT.

This clone occurred a few times. The chain carries TRBV6-5 and TRBJ1-4, with 8 bases matching TRBD1. The germline gives CDR1 MNHEY, CDR2 SVGAGI. With V trimmed by 2 bases and J by 6 bases, 5 bases remained unmatched. The length of the CDR3 is 15 residues. In nucleotides, the CDR3 is TGTGCCAGCAGTTACCGCCCGGGACAGGATGAAAAACTGTTTTTT. Translating gives CASSYRPGQDEKLFF.

The DNA for the CDR3 is TGCGCCAGCAGTAGTAGCGGGAGCTCCTACGAGCAGTACTTC. The encoded protein is CASSSSGSSYEQYF. The chain uses TRBV10-2 and TRBJ2-7; TRBD2 aligns across 9 bases. V lost 5 bases, J lost 0 bases, and 2 bases stayed unmatched. Germline V gene sequence: CDR1 WSHSY, CDR2 SAAADI. The CDR3 has 14 residues.

The chain carries TRBV28 and TRBJ2-5, with 9 bases aligning to TRBD2. The V segment lost 7 bases and the J segment 3 bases; nucleotides outside the gene matches: 15. The CDR3 covers 17 residues. Germline CDR1 is MDHEN and CDR2 is SYDVKM. CDR3 in amino acids: CASTGWTGLASEETQYF. The DNA of the CDR3 is TGTGCCAGCACGGGATGGACGGGACTAGCTTCGGAAGAGACCCAGTACTTC. Using reference TRBV28 and TRBJ2-5 for the parts outside the CDR3, the full variable domain is DVKVTQSSRYLVKRTGEKVFLECVQDMDHENMFWYRQDPGLGLRLIYFSYDVKMKEKGDIPEGYSVSREKKERFSLILESASTNQTSMYLCASTGWTGLASEETQYFGPGTRLLVL.

This clone came up a few times. The V gene is TRBV6-5, the J gene TRBJ1-2; no clear D gene. Germline values: CDR1 MNHEY, CDR2 SVGAGI. The CDR3 is 11 amino acids. The ends were cut back, 5 bases at V and 8 bases at J, with 9 bases in the middle. The CDR3 DNA follows: TGTGCCAGCAGTACGATAGGGGGCTACACCTTC. This sequence encodes CASSTIGGYTF.